This is a list of T cell receptor beta chains from one sample in a study of shared clonotypes between healthy human individuals. The repertoire was sequenced with immunoSEQ multiplex PCR; TCRdb's copy has only in-frame clones and lacks some. The sample holds 600,000 or so clones, 85% to 95% seen once. Sequenced material: naive CD8+ T cells sorted from blood. The receptors originated from a woman in her twenties or thirties in good health. Each CDR3 is given with its conserved first and last residue. The D gene is left open where the match is weak. The listing skips clone size in some rows; elsewhere it reads once, few, many or a size class.

v_gene	j_gene	abundance	d_gene	CDR3nt	CDR3aa
TRBV29-1	TRBJ1-2	.	.	TGCAGCGTTGAATATCGAGGTGGCTACACCTTC	CSVEYRGGYTF
TRBV6-1	TRBJ2-7	.	.	TGTGCCAGCAGACCCAGAGCCTACGAGCAGTACTTC	CASRPRAYEQYF
TRBV28	TRBJ2-7	.	.	TGTGCCAGCAGTCCGGGACAACTAAACTACGAGCAGTACTTC	CASSPGQLNYEQYF
TRBV27	TRBJ2-2	.	TRBD2	TGTGCCAGCACCATAGACCCGGGGGGCACCGGGGAGCTGTTTTTT	CASTIDPGGTGELFF
TRBV11-2	TRBJ2-7	once	TRBD1	TGTGCCAGCAGCTGGGGACAGGGGGCCTACGAGCAGTACTTC	CASSWGQGAYEQYF
TRBV27	TRBJ1-5	.	.	TGTGCCAGCAGCCCAGAGGTGGGCAATCAGCCCCAGCATTTT	CASSPEVGNQPQHF
TRBV7-9	TRBJ2-5	.	.	TGTGCCAGCAGCTTACCCGCAGGGCGAAAAGAGACCCAGTACTTC	CASSLPAGRKETQYF
TRBV4-1	TRBJ2-5	.	TRBD2	TGCGCCAGCCAGCAGCGGGAGGCCCCATTAGAGACCCAGTACTTC	CASQQREAPLETQYF
TRBV27	TRBJ1-1	.	.	TGTGCCAGCAGCACTCTTGGGACGGGGAACACTGAAGCTTTCTTT	CASSTLGTGNTEAFF
TRBV7-8	TRBJ1-1	.	TRBD1	TGTGCCAGCAGCCCGGCAGGGGGTGGTGAAGCTTTCTTT	CASSPAGGGEAFF
TRBV27	TRBJ2-7	.	.	TGTGCCAGCAGTGACCGGGCACTAACCTACGAGCAGTACTTC	CASSDRALTYEQYF
TRBV19	TRBJ2-1	.	TRBD2	TGTGCCAGTAGTTTAGCGGGAGGGCAGTTGCGCAATGAGCAGTTCTTC	CASSLAGGQLRNEQFF
TRBV28	TRBJ2-4	.	.	TGTGCCAGCGTTAAAGAATTGGTTGGGGACAACATTCAGTACTTC	CASVKELVGDNIQYF
TRBV28	TRBJ2-7	.	.	TGTGCCAGCAGTCGAGGGTACGAGCAGTACTTC	CASSRGYEQYF
TRBV21-1	TRBJ2-7	once	.	TGTGCCAGCAGCAAAGAGGAGCCCCCCACCTACGAGCAGTACTTC	CASSKEEPPTYEQYF
TRBV9	TRBJ1-1	.	.	TGTGCCAGCACTCTAGGCGGCAGAGAACATGAAGCTTTCTTT	CASTLGGREHEAFF
TRBV28	TRBJ2-1	.	.	TGTGCCAGCAGTTTACGGATTCGGGGGAATGAGCAGTTCTTC	CASSLRIRGNEQFF
TRBV25-1	TRBJ2-7	.	.	TGTGCCAGCAGTTACACAGGCTACGAGCAGTACTTC	CASSYTGYEQYF
TRBV27	TRBJ1-2	.	.	TGTGCCAGCAGTTGGGGACGGCAATATGGCTACACCTTC	CASSWGRQYGYTF
TRBV2	TRBJ2-7	once	.	TGTGCCAGCAGTGAGCCGGGGGTAGTGAACGAGCAGTACTTC	CASSEPGVVNEQYF
TRBV5-4	TRBJ2-7	.	.	TGTGCCAGCAGCCGGGACATGTTTGGCGGCTACGAGCAGTACTTC	CASSRDMFGGYEQYF
TRBV6-1	TRBJ2-3	.	.	TGTGCCAGCATCCTCGGCCCTTATGGCACAGATACGCAGTATTTT	CASILGPYGTDTQYF
TRBV6-5	TRBJ2-1	.	TRBD1	TGTGCCAGCAGGCTAGGGACAGAGTTCAATGAGCAGTTCTTC	CASRLGTEFNEQFF
TRBV2	TRBJ2-3	.	TRBD2	TGTGCCAGCAGTGATCGGGAGGGCCTTAGAAGCACAGATACGCAGTATTTT	CASSDREGLRSTDTQYF
TRBV27	TRBJ2-7	.	.	TGTGCCAGCAGCGCGGGTACCTACGAGCAGTACTTC	CASSAGTYEQYF
TRBV28	TRBJ2-2	.	.	TGTGCCAGCATAGACCGGGCCGTCCCCACCGGGGAGCTGTTTTTT	CASIDRAVPTGELFF
TRBV2	TRBJ2-2	.	.	TGTGCCAGCACTTTTCTTACCGGGGAGCTGTTTTTT	CASTFLTGELFF
TRBV5-4	TRBJ1-3	.	.	TGTGCCAGCAGCTCGGGACAACCGAACACCATATATTTT	CASSSGQPNTIYF
TRBV7-9	TRBJ2-7	.	TRBD2	TGTGCCAGCAGCTTCAGCGGGGGATCCTACGAGCAGTACTTC	CASSFSGGSYEQYF
TRBV7-6	TRBJ1-2	.	.	TGTGCCAGCAGCTTATCAGTTGACCCAAGTAACTATGGCTACACCTTC	CASSLSVDPSNYGYTF
TRBV27	TRBJ2-7	.	.	TGTGCCAGCAGTTCCGGGTACTCCTACGAGCAGTACTTC	CASSSGYSYEQYF
TRBV11-3	TRBJ1-3	.	.	TGTGCCAGCAGCTTAAATTCGGGGCCTCGAAACACCATATATTTT	CASSLNSGPRNTIYF
TRBV13	TRBJ2-7	.	TRBD2	TGTGCCAGCAGCCACAATTTAGCGGGAGGGCCCCGGGAGCAGTACTTC	CASSHNLAGGPREQYF
TRBV5-8	TRBJ1-5	.	.	TGTGCCAGCAGCTGGGGAGGGAATCAGCCCCAGCATTTT	CASSWGGNQPQHF
TRBV2	TRBJ2-7	.	.	TGTGCCAGCCTTCGAACTAACTACGAGCAGTACTTC	CASLRTNYEQYF
TRBV7-8	TRBJ1-4	.	TRBD1	TGTGCCAGCAGCTTAGCGTATAAGGGACAGGGTGAAAAACTGTTTTTT	CASSLAYKGQGEKLFF
TRBV28	TRBJ2-5	.	TRBD2	TGTGCCAGCAGTTTTCTAGCGGGAGGGCTCCAAGAGACCCAGTACTTC	CASSFLAGGLQETQYF
TRBV4-1	TRBJ2-7	.	.	TGTGCCAGCAGCGTTATGGGAGAGGGCCCCCTATACGAGCAGTACTTC	CASSVMGEGPLYEQYF
TRBV29-1	TRBJ2-7	.	.	TGCAGCGTTCAAGCAAGCTCCTACGAGCAGTACTTC	CSVQASSYEQYF
TRBV28	TRBJ1-1	.	.	TGTGCCAGCAGGACCTCGGTAAACACTGAAGCTTTCTTT	CASRTSVNTEAFF
TRBV9	TRBJ2-7	.	TRBD2	TGTGCCAGCAGCGTAGGGACTAGCGTTTCCACGGGGTACGAGCAGTACTTC	CASSVGTSVSTGYEQYF
TRBV7-8	TRBJ2-1	.	TRBD2	TGTGCCAGCAGCTTAGCGCTAATAGCGGGTGTGAATGAGCAGTTCTTC	CASSLALIAGVNEQFF
TRBV30	TRBJ2-3	.	TRBD2	TGTGCCTGGAGTGCCGTTCCTATAGCGGGAGTGGCAGATACGCAGTATTTT	CAWSAVPIAGVADTQYF
TRBV6-1	TRBJ1-1	.	TRBD1	TGTGCCAGCAGTGCACGACAGGGGAACACTGAAGCTTTCTTT	CASSARQGNTEAFF
TRBV19	TRBJ2-7	once	TRBD1	TGTGCCAGTAGCTCCGGGACAGGGGACTACGAGCAGTACTTC	CASSSGTGDYEQYF
TRBV6-5	TRBJ2-7	.	.	TGTGCCAGCAGTTACTCGGAAGGGATAGAGCAGTACTTC	CASSYSEGIEQYF
TRBV5-6	TRBJ2-1	.	.	TGTGCCAGCAGCTTGGACGGACACTACAATGAGCAGTTCTTC	CASSLDGHYNEQFF
TRBV19	TRBJ2-2	.	TRBD2	TGTGCCAGTATCCCGGATGGACTAGCCTGGTCCGGGGAGCTGTTTTTT	CASIPDGLAWSGELFF
TRBV27	TRBJ2-5	.	TRBD2	TGTGCCAGCAGACCTCCCGGGACTAGCGGGGAGACCCAGTACTTC	CASRPPGTSGETQYF
TRBV27	TRBJ1-5	.	TRBD1	TGTGCCAGCAGTTGGAACCCAGGGGGACAGCCCCAGCATTTT	CASSWNPGGQPQHF
TRBV28	TRBJ2-7	.	.	TGTGCCAGCAGCCTTGCTCGAGACACCACCTACGAGCAGTACTTC	CASSLARDTTYEQYF
TRBV29-1	TRBJ2-7	.	TRBD2	TGCAGCGTTGGGGCCGGGGGGTTCGAGCAGTACTTC	CSVGAGGFEQYF
TRBV27	TRBJ2-7	.	TRBD1	TGTGCCACCAGGACAGGGAACGAGCAGTACTTC	CATRTGNEQYF
TRBV10-3	TRBJ2-1	.	.	TGTGCCATCAGGGAGACTAGCAATGAGCAGTTCTTC	CAIRETSNEQFF
TRBV11-2	TRBJ2-3	.	.	TGTGCCAGCAGCCACATCACGGCTGGTACGCAGTATTTT	CASSHITAGTQYF
TRBV28	TRBJ1-1	.	.	TGTGCCAGCGGAGGGGATACTGAAGCTTTCTTT	CASGGDTEAFF
TRBV29-1	TRBJ1-1	.	.	TGCAGCGCCGAGAGTGTCAACACTGAAGCTTTCTTT	CSAESVNTEAFF